Presented here are 24 T cell receptor beta chains from one specimen sequenced in a study of blood T cell repertoires in COVID-19. Generated by immunoSEQ multiplex PCR, the TCRdb table keeps only in-frame clones and is missing some. The data hold under 250,000 clones, with more than 80% observed a single time. The sequenced sample consisted of peripheral blood. These TCRs come from a man aged 25-45 years with COVID-19, enrolled during active disease.

This clone has a single count. The V call is TRBV6-5, the J call TRBJ2-1; possible D gene TRBD2, 5 bases. The CDR3 length is 11 residues. Looked up from germline, CDR1 is MNHEY and CDR2 is SVGAGI. V lost 3 bases, J lost 12 bases, and 9 bases lay in between. The CDR3: CASSYPGRQFF. In nucleotides, the CDR3 is TGTGCCAGCAGTTATCCGGGGAGGCAGTTCTTC.

This sequence joins TRBV7-2 and TRBJ2-4; possibly TRBD2 for D (5 bases). The CDR3 extends over 13 amino acids. CDR1 is SGHTA, CDR2 FQGNSA, per germline. Between the trimmed V and J ends, which lost 4 bases and 7 bases, there was a span of 11 bases. CDR3 in amino acids: CASSWSSGNIQYF. CDR3 DNA sequence: TGTGCCAGCAGCTGGTCCTCGGGGAACATTCAGTACTTC.

The rearrangement joins TRBV11-2 to TRBJ2-3; TRBD2 matches 8 bases. V shed 5 bases, J shed 6 bases, and the junction held 13 bases outside the gene matches. The CDR3 sequence is 16 residues long. Germline loops: CDR1 SGHAT, CDR2 FQNNGV. The CDR3 is CASSVLAGALRDTQYF. As DNA, the CDR3 is TGTGCCAGCAGCGTCCTAGCGGGCGCCCTTCGGGATACGCAGTATTTT.

The chain combines TRBV7-9 with TRBJ2-7, with TRBD2 identical over 9 bases. The V segment lost 5 bases and the J segment 1 base; nucleotides outside the gene matches: 9. This CDR3 region has 16 residues. Germline loops: CDR1 SEHNR, CDR2 FQNEAQ (reference sequence). The CDR3 protein is CASSPGGGRGSYEQYF. The CDR3 nucleotides are TGTGCCAGCAGCCCGGGGGGCGGGAGGGGTTCCTACGAGCAGTACTTC.

The chain links TRBV7-9 to TRBJ1-3; no clear D gene. The CDR3 is 18 residues long. V was shortened by 0 bases and J by 0 bases, with 15 bases between the two germline ends. CDR1 and CDR2 from the germline V gene are SEHNR and FQNEAQ (reference sequence). The CDR3 sequence: CASSLAVRGWHSGNTIYF. The CDR3 bases are TGTGCCAGCAGCTTAGCGGTGAGAGGGTGGCACTCTGGAAACACCATATATTTT.

This chain joins TRBV30 and TRBJ1-5; 8 bases map to TRBD1. V lost 2 bases to trimming and J lost 5 bases; unmatched junction nucleotides: 5. Germline values: CDR1 GTSNPN, CDR2 SVGIG (reference sequence). The CDR3 length is 14 residues. The CDR3 bases are TGTGCCTGGAGTTCAGGGGGCGGGTATCAGCCCCAGCATTTT. It is translated as CAWSSGGGYQPQHF.

The chain joins TRBV5-1 to TRBJ2-2, with 11 bases identical to TRBD1. The CDR3 contains 19 residues. V lost 4 bases, J lost 1 base, and 12 bases stayed unmatched. Per germline, CDR1 SGHRS and CDR2 YFSETQ. The CDR3, as DNA: TGCGCCAGCAGCCGGGACAGGGGGTTTTTTGAGTGGAACACCGGGGAGCTGTTTTTT. It codes for CASSRDRGFFEWNTGELFF.

The gene calls are TRBV6-5 and TRBJ2-7; 7 bases agree with TRBD1. CDR1 MNHEY and CDR2 SVGAGI come from the germline V gene. The CDR3 consists of 14 residues. The V and J ends lost 2 bases and 5 bases, in that order; junction bases with no gene match: 6. The CDR3 reads CASSYRDRANEQYF. In DNA form, the CDR3 reads TGTGCCAGCAGTTACCGGGACAGAGCCAACGAGCAGTACTTC.

V usage is TRBV18 and J usage is TRBJ2-7; no clear D. There are 14 residues in the CDR3. The ends were cut back, 0 bases at V and 1 base at J, with 7 bases in the middle. Per germline, CDR1 KGHSH and CDR2 LQKENI. The chain's CDR3 is CASSPPSRSYEQYF. The CDR3 nucleotides read TGTGCCAGCTCACCACCGTCCAGGTCCTACGAGCAGTACTTC.

This clone was seen just once. V usage is TRBV5-8 and J usage is TRBJ2-7; 7 nucleotides align to TRBD2. Trimming at V came to 4 bases and at J to 5 bases, leaving 9 bases not matched to a gene. Germline loops: CDR1 SGHTS, CDR2 YDEGEE. There are 14 residues in the CDR3. The CDR3 loop is CASSLILTSDEQYF. The DNA of the CDR3 is TGTGCCAGCAGCCTAATCTTAACTAGCGACGAGCAGTACTTC.

The V gene is TRBV6-6, the J gene TRBJ2-4; D is possibly TRBD2 (7 bases). V was trimmed by 4 bases and J by 15 bases, leaving 19 bases between them. The CDR3 is 13 residues long. CDR1 and CDR2 from the germline V gene are MNHNY and SVGAGI (reference sequence). The CDR3 loop is CASSSLGGRGRYF. DNA of the CDR3: TGTGCCAGCAGTTCGCTGGGGGGGCGCGGCCGGTACTTC.

This clone was recorded once. This rearrangement joins TRBV27 to TRBJ2-5, with unresolved D. The ends were cut back, 5 bases at V and 0 bases at J, with 7 bases in the middle. The CDR3 runs 13 residues. CDR1 MNHEY and CDR2 SMNVEV come from the germline V gene (reference sequence). CDR3 in DNA: TGTGCCAGCAGTCCAATGTACCAAGAGACCCAGTACTTC. Encoded protein: CASSPMYQETQYF.

The genes are TRBV12-5 and TRBJ1-5; D remains unclear. Germline loops: CDR1 LGHNT, CDR2 FRNRAP. Trimming stripped 0 bases from V and 5 bases from J, with 11 bases between. The CDR3 length is 15 residues. CDR3 amino acids: CASGLVRKGDQPQHF. Here the CDR3 DNA reads TGTGCTAGTGGTTTGGTACGGAAAGGAGATCAGCCCCAGCATTTT.

This CDR3 reads CASSLAGEGYTF. The CDR3 DNA sequence: TGTGCCAGCAGTTTGGCAGGTGAAGGCTACACCTTC. The chain employs TRBV6-6 and TRBJ1-2; D is unresolved. Germline CDR1 MNHNY, CDR2 SVGAGI (reference sequence). The CDR3 has 12 amino acids. Trimming removed 4 bases from V and 8 bases from J, with 11 bases in between.

In DNA, the CDR3 is TGTGCCAGCAGCTTAGGACAGGGGGCGCGATATGGCTACACCTTC. Its translation is CASSLGQGARYGYTF. The chain has TRBV5-5 and TRBJ1-2; TRBD1 matches 11 bases. V trimming: 2 bases; J trimming: 5 bases; junction bases outside the gene matches: 5. There are 15 residues in the CDR3. Germline values: CDR1 SGHKS, CDR2 YYEKEE (reference sequence).

In its sample, this clone was seen once. The rearrangement joins TRBV3-1 (or the pseudogene TRBV3-2) to TRBJ1-2; weak D call: TRBD1 (6 bases). The ends were cut back, 4 bases at V and 6 bases at J, with 18 bases in the middle. Germline V gene sequence: CDR1 LGHDT, CDR2 YNNKEL (reference sequence). CDR3 length equals 15 residues. CDR3 coding DNA: TGTGCCAGCAGCCCTAGCGGGGGGCTGTATGATGGCTACACCTTC. Translation: CASSPSGGLYDGYTF.

The chain carries TRBV2 and TRBJ1-2; D might be TRBD1 (6 bases). The V gene's germline CDR1 is SNHLY and CDR2 FYNNEI. Between the trimmed V and J ends, which lost 7 bases and 7 bases, there was a span of 22 bases. The CDR3 runs to 15 residues. This CDR3 is CASTMTGMASGGYTF. DNA of the CDR3: TGTGCCAGCACCATGACAGGAATGGCTTCGGGTGGCTACACCTTC.

The sample holds one count of this clone. This chain joins TRBV27 and TRBJ2-7; D perhaps matches TRBD1 (6 bases). The germline V and J ends were trimmed by 10 bases and 2 bases, with 18 bases remaining between them. The length of the CDR3 is 14 residues. Germline assignment: CDR1 MNHEY and CDR2 SMNVEV (reference sequence). Here the CDR3 DNA reads TGTGCCATCAGAGACAGGCGGCTAACCTACGAGCAGTACTTC. Translated: CAIRDRRLTYEQYF.

V is TRBV19 and J is TRBJ1-6; D remains unclear. Trimming pared 4 bases from V and 14 bases from J, leaving 18 bases between. The germline V gene encodes CDR1 LNHDA and CDR2 SQIVND (reference sequence). CDR3 length equals 14 residues. CDR3 amino acids: CASSTTLSVSTLHF. CDR3 sequence (DNA): TGTGCCAGTAGTACCACCCTAAGCGTGTCTACCCTCCACTTT.

The chain joins TRBV28 to TRBJ2-3; TRBD2 agrees at 7 bases. From germline, CDR1 is MDHEN and CDR2 SYDVKM. CDR3 length: 17 amino acids. Unmatched junction bases numbered 12, after V lost 5 bases and J lost 1 base. This chain's CDR3 is CASSVGASSGGTDTQYF. In nucleotides, the CDR3 is TGTGCCAGCAGTGTAGGGGCTTCTAGCGGCGGCACAGATACGCAGTATTTT.

There are a few counts of this clone. This chain joins TRBV6-5 and TRBJ1-1; TRBD1 might be the D (5 bases). The CDR3 is 14 amino acids. Germline assignment: CDR1 MNHEY and CDR2 SVGAGI. V lost 4 bases and J lost 6, with 15 bases in between. The CDR3 DNA reads as TGTGCCAGCAGTTCGGACTACGGGGCCGCTGAAGCTTTCTTT. As protein: CASSSDYGAAEAFF.

The chain employs TRBV28 and TRBJ2-1; D is perhaps TRBD2 (7 bases). Germline CDR1 MDHEN, CDR2 SYDVKM. V lost 11 bases and J 4 bases, leaving 21 bases between the germline ends. The CDR3 length is 15 residues. The CDR3 bases are TGTGCCGGGACATCTAAGGGCGGGAGTTACAATGAGCAGTTCTTC. It is translated as CAGTSKGGSYNEQFF.

J is TRBJ2-6 and V is TRBV25-1; D might be TRBD1 (5 bases). Deletions cut 7 bases from V and 4 bases from J, with 8 bases between. The CDR3 is 13 residues long. Germline lookup yields CDR1 MGHDK and CDR2 SYGVNS. CDR3 nucleotides: TGTGCCAGCACAGGGTACGGGGCCAACGTCCTGACTTTC. Translation: CASTGYGANVLTF.

V is TRBV6-2 or TRBV6-3 and J is TRBJ2-7, with TRBD1 matching 7 bases. Germline V CDR1 and CDR2: MNHEY, SVGEGT. The CDR3 extends over 15 amino acids. V lost 4 bases to trimming and J lost 2 bases; unmatched junction nucleotides: 8. CDR3 protein: CASSFNRGTTYEQYF. DNA of the CDR3: TGTGCCAGCAGTTTCAACAGGGGAACCACCTACGAGCAGTACTTC.